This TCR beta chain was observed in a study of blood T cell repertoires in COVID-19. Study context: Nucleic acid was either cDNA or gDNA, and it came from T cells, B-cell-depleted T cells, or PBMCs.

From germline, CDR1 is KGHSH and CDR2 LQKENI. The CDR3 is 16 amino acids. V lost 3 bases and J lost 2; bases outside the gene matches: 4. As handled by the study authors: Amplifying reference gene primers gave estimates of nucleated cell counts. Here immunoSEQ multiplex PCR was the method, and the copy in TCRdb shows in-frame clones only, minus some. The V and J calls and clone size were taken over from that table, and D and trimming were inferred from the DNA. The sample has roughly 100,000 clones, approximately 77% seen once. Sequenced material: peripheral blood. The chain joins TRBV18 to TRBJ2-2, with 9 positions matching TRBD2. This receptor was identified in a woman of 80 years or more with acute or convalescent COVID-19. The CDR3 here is CASSPLAGSNTGELFF. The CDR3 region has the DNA TGTGCCAGCTCACCCCTAGCGGGATCAAACACCGGGGAGCTGTTTTTT.